This TCR beta chain is drawn from a study of T-cell reconstitution after alpha-beta-depleted transplantation in children. Whole-study results and caveats: Several hundred expanded graft clones reportedly were the source of alpha-beta T cells about two months after transplant.

TCRbeta library construction was performed incorporating unique molecular identifiers. TCRdb analysed the PCR reads with MiXCR anew, one entry per CDR3 protein. This sample has around 600,000 distinct CDR3 sequences, with about 21% found just once. This clonotype was observed a few times. Its specificity is unknown. The V end lost 0 bases, the J end lost 0 bases, and 10 bases lay between the germline ends. CDR3 length: 16 amino acids. CDR1 and CDR2 (germline): LGHNA, YSLEER. The specimen was PBMCs, mostly from graft donor cells, collected 360 days after TCRalphabeta/CD19-depleted stem cell transplant. The clonotype comes from a boy less than two years old who had a stem cell transplant for acute myeloid leukemia, so the T cells may come from the graft donor. The chain has TRBV4-3 and TRBJ2-3; tentatively, D is TRBD1 (5 bases). CDR3 DNA: TGCGCCAGCAGCCAAGATCTAGGGGATAGCACAGATACGCAGTATTTT. Translating gives CASSQDLGDSTDTQYF.